Listed below are T cell receptor beta chains from one sample, sequenced in a study of blood T cell repertoires in COVID-19. Repertoires were generated with immunoSEQ multiplex PCR, while TCRdb's copy carries only in-frame clones and drops some. Among fewer than 150,000 clones, approximately 89% were seen once, and the ten largest hold 3.5% to 4.5%. The sequenced sample was peripheral blood. The receptors were sampled from a woman aged 60-75 years with acute or convalescent COVID-19. Each CDR3 is given without its conserved first and last residue.

v_gene,len,j_gene,CDR3aa
TRBV28,14,TRBJ2-2,ASSRAQTGNTGELF
TRBV4-2,13,TRBJ2-2,ASSQRTAESGELF
TRBV7-6,13,TRBJ1-1,ASSLWDRENTEAF
TRBV5-6,11,TRBJ1-5,ASSWGGNQPQH
TRBV5-5,11,TRBJ1-2,ASSLEQDYGYT
TRBV7-9,13,TRBJ1-6,ASSLEGQKNSPLH
TRBV29-1,12,TRBJ1-2,SVESPGVVYGYT
TRBV2,12,TRBJ1-1,ASSDRGVGTEAF
TRBV5-1,12,TRBJ1-1,ASSKGAANTEAF
TRBV11-3,9,TRBJ1-6,ASIRNSPLH
TRBV28,17,TRBJ2-7,ASSLFSGLAGRSIYEQY
TRBV4-1,15,TRBJ1-1,ASSQGSIGSMNTEAF
TRBV5-5,14,TRBJ2-1,ASSLHGLAGYNEQF
TRBV24-1,10,TRBJ2-2,ATTGGFGELF
TRBV6-5,12,TRBJ1-1,ASRPGQAGTEAF
TRBV7-2,10,TRBJ2-3,ASSLQVNTQY
TRBV4-1,11,TRBJ1-6,ASSQVQISPLH
TRBV30,11,TRBJ1-4,AWRGQGREKLF
TRBV2,13,TRBJ1-1,ASSRRGSLGTEAF
TRBV24-1,11,TRBJ1-2,ATSHRETGGYT
TRBV9,13,TRBJ1-1,ASSVAHQAGTEAF
TRBV18,13,TRBJ1-2,ASSPDLAGSYGYT